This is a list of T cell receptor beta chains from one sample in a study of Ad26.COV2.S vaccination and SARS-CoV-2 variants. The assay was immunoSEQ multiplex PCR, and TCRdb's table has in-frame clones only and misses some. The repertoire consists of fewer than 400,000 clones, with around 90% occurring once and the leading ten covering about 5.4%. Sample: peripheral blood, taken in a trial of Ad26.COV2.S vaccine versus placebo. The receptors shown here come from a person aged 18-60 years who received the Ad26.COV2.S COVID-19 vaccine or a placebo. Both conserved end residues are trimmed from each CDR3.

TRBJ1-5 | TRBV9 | ASSVGQGSQPQH
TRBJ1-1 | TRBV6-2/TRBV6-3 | ASSYSDTLVNTEAF
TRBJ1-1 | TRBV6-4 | ASSVNGNTEAF
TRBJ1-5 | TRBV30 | AWSPWGQGPYQPQH
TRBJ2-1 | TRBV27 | ASDPTGTGRYEQF
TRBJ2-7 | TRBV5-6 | ASSLRQAYEQY
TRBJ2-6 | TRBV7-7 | ASSPGGLGSGANVLT
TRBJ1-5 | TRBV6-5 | ASTPLRGNQPQH
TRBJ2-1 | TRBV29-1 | SVDIAGGRDEQF
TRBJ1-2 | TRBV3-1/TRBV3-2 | ASSPDRTLYGYT
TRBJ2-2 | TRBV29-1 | SVETVNTGELF
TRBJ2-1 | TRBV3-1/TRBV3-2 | ASSQDNYNEQF
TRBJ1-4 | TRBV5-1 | ASSLDATNEKLF
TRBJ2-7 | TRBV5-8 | ASSFPAVSYEQY
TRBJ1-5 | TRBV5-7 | ASSLPRTGNQPQH
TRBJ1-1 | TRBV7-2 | ASSSTGTENTEAF
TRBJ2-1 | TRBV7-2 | ASSPEGAFINEQF
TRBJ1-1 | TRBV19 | ASSTGTGWSWDEAF
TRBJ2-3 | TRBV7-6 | ASSQEAGGGHSSTDTQY
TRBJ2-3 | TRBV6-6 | ASSYGQDTRDTQY
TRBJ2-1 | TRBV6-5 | ASSYSGRTQRQF
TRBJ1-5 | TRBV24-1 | ATSDLFRDQPQH
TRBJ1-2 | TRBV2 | ASSESKSYGYT
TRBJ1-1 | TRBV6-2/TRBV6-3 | ASSLGQGLMNTEAF
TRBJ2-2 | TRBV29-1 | SALDGTGELF
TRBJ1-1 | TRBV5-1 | ASSLTTGNTEAF
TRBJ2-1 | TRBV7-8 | ASSPKGLSAYNEQF
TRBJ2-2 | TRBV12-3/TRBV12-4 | ASSLAETGELF
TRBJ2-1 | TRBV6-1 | ASSVNVQGGSNEQF
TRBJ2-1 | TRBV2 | ASSELRGNEQF
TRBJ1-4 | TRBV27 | ASSSGEKLF
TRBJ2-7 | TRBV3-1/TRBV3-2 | ASSQNQGYEQY
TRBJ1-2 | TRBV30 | AWSEFYGYT
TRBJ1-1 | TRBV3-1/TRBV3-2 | ASSQTFAEAF
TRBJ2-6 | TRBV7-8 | ASNSPGLAGSGANVLT
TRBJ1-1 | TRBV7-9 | ASSLAQVGAPEAF
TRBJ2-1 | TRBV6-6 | ASSRTGQDFYNEQF
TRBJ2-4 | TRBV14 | ASSPTGVVAKNIQY
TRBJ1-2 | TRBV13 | ASSLTGGYGYT
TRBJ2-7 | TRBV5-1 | ASKNPQSSYEQY
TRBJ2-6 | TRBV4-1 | ASSGTGATVGANVLT
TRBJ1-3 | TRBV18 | ASSPLDSGNTIY
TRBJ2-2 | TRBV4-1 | ASSQDFGYTGELF
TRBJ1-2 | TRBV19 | ASSMLYGYT
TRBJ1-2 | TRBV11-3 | ASSSYLGPRNYGYT
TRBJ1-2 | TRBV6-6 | ASSYSRWDSYGYT